The 9 T cell receptor beta chains below all came from one sample that was sequenced in a study of blood T cell repertoires in COVID-19. Libraries were prepared by immunoSEQ multiplex PCR; TCRdb keeps only in-frame clonotypes and omits some of them. The table records about 300,000 clones, 83% of them present only once. The sequenced sample consisted of peripheral blood. These receptors all stem from a woman in her forties or fifties with acute or convalescent COVID-19.

The chain carries TRBV7-2 and TRBJ1-5; 11 nucleotides align to TRBD1. The CDR3 runs to 16 residues. Germline V gene data show CDR1 as SGHTA and CDR2 as FQGNSA. V lost 5 bases to trimming and J lost 1 base; unmatched junction nucleotides: 4. As DNA, the CDR3 is TGTGCCAGCAGCCCGGGACAGGGGGTAAGCAATCAGCCCCAGCATTTT. Translated: CASSPGQGVSNQPQHF.

This clone has only one observation. The rearrangement joins TRBV27 to TRBJ2-3, with TRBD2 matching over 7 bases. The CDR3 spans 15 residues. V lost 5 bases, J lost 1 base, and 6 bases stayed unmatched. In germline, CDR1 is MNHEY, CDR2 SMNVEV (reference sequence). DNA of the CDR3: TGTGCCAGCAGTGGGAGCGGGATAGGCACAGATACGCAGTATTTT. Protein product: CASSGSGIGTDTQYF.

This chain links TRBV5-1 with TRBJ1-1, with D perhaps matching TRBD1 (6 bases). V gave up 7 bases and J gave up 0 bases, with 13 bases separating them. This CDR3 is 14 amino acids long. Germline CDR1 SGHRS, CDR2 YFSETQ. CDR3 sequence: CASRTGTMNTEAFF. CDR3 in DNA: TGCGCCAGCCGTACAGGGACCATGAACACTGAAGCTTTCTTT.

The V call is TRBV25-1, the J call TRBJ1-2, with D possibly TRBD1 on 5 matching bases. Trimming pared 3 bases from V and 2 bases from J, leaving 10 bases between. The CDR3 runs to 14 residues. CDR1 and CDR2 (germline): MGHDK, SYGVNS. This CDR3 reads CASSDYRTNYGYTF. CDR3 DNA: TGTGCCAGCAGTGATTACAGGACCAACTATGGCTACACCTTC.

The chain employs TRBV27 and TRBJ2-2, with 9 nucleotides matching TRBD1. Germline CDR1 and CDR2: MNHEY and SMNVEV (reference sequence). The CDR3 runs to 15 residues. V shed 3 bases, J shed 5 bases, and the junction held 4 bases outside the gene matches. CDR3 bases: TGTGCCAGCAGTTTCGGGACAGGGTCGACCGGGGAGCTGTTTTTT. It yields the protein CASSFGTGSTGELFF.

The chain joins TRBV7-3 to TRBJ2-2, with a weak D call TRBD1 (6 bases). The CDR3 is 15 residues long. V gave up 7 bases and J gave up 4 bases, with 16 bases separating them. From germline, CDR1 is SGHTA and CDR2 FQGTGA. In DNA, the CDR3 is TGTGCCAGCACAGACCAGGGGCAGACCACCGGGGAGCTGTTTTTT. Translating gives CASTDQGQTTGELFF. Variable domain in full (rest from reference TRBV7-3 and TRBJ2-2): GAGVSQTPSNKVTEKGKYVELRCDPISGHTALYWYRQSLGQGPEFLIYFQGTGAADDSGLPNDRFFAVRPEGSVSTLKIQRTERGDSAVYLCASTDQGQTTGELFFGEGSRLTVL.

In DNA, the CDR3 is TGTGCCAGCAGTTACTCGACAGGGCCCGAGCAGTACGTC. Encoded protein: CASSYSTGPEQYV. The chain carries TRBV6-6 and TRBJ2-7, with 7 bases that match TRBD1. V was pared by 0 bases and J by 6 bases, with 2 bases of the junction left unmatched. The CDR3 covers 13 residues. CDR1 and CDR2 from the germline V gene are MNHNY and SVGAGI (reference sequence).

The chain carries TRBV28 and TRBJ2-5; TRBD1 aligns across 7 bases. This CDR3 is 17 amino acids long. Trimming cost V 6 bases and J 2 bases; bases outside gene matches: 15. Germline V gives CDR1 MDHEN, CDR2 SYDVKM. This CDR3 reads CASSTGTGTAIQETQYF. In nucleotides, the CDR3 is TGTGCCAGCAGCACCGGAACCGGGACAGCCATTCAAGAGACCCAGTACTTC.

In this sample, this clone turned up a few times. The V gene is TRBV21-1, the J gene TRBJ2-2; TRBD1 is taken as the D call from the table, unchecked against the DNA. TRBV21-1 is tagged as a pseudogene. This CDR3 region has 16 residues. The CDR3 here is CASSRNPTGGGGELFF. The DNA for the CDR3 is TGTGCCAGCAGCCGAAACCCGACAGGGGGCGGCGGGGAGCTGTTTTTT.